The entry that follows covers one T cell receptor (beta chain) sequence. As handled by the study authors: Reference gene primers were amplified, and this amplification served to estimate nucleated cell counts. This table comes from immunoSEQ multiplex PCR, and its TCRdb copy is limited to in-frame clones, with some not included. V, J and clone size were drawn from that table, and D and trimming were deduced from the DNA. Of roughly 70,000 clones in the sample, around 93% were seen once. This entry belongs to a study of blood T cell repertoires in COVID-19. Overall study: The United States, Italy and Spain supplied acute and convalescent COVID-19 samples.

The receptor was derived from a woman aged 60-75 years with active COVID-19. Material for sequencing was peripheral blood.

CDR3 DNA: TGTGCCAGCAGCCAAGTCCCCCGGACTAGCGGCACAGATACGCAGTATTTT. Residues: CASSQVPRTSGTDTQYF. This sequence joins TRBV3-1 (or the pseudogene TRBV3-2) and TRBJ2-3; 9 positions match TRBD2. V dropped 1 base and J dropped 1; count of bases not matched to a gene: 6. There are 17 residues in the CDR3. Germline CDR1 reads LGHDT; CDR2 reads YNNKEL (reference sequence).